These 30 T cell receptor beta chains came from one sample sequenced in a study of neurological immune-mediated disorders. Via MiXCR, TCRdb re-called the 5' RACE reads, giving one row per CDR3 protein. The sample yields 55,000 to 80,000 distinct CDR3 sequences, around 13% seen once. Documented time point: longitudinal time-point 1 (baseline). The sequencing sample was made of PBMCs. The receptors shown here come from a female donor with HTLV-1-associated myelopathy (HAM/TSP).

This clonotype was recorded many times. The CDR3 reads CASSLAGSSYNEQFF. CDR3 nucleotide sequence: TGCGCCAGCAGCTTGGCGGGGAGCTCCTACAATGAGCAGTTCTTC. This sequence joins TRBV5-1 and TRBJ2-1; tentatively, D is TRBD2 (5 bases). This CDR3 has 15 residues. From germline, CDR1 is SGHRS and CDR2 YFSETQ. V gave up 0 bases and J gave up 0 bases, with 7 bases separating them. Full variable domain (outside the CDR3, taken from reference TRBV5-1 and TRBJ2-1): KAGVTQTPRYLIKTRGQQVTLSCSPISGHRSVSWYQQTPGQGLQFLFEYFSETQRNKGNFPGRFSGRQFSNSRSEMNVSTLELGDSALYLCASSLAGSSYNEQFFGPGTRLTVL.

This clonotype has ten or more counts. The V gene is TRBV21-1, the J gene TRBJ2-6. TRBV21-1 is annotated as a pseudogene. CDR3 length: 16 amino acids. In nucleotides, the CDR3 is TGTGCCAGCAGCAATTTTAGGTGGACTGGGGCCAACGTCCTGACTTTC. Translated, it gives CASSNFRWTGANVLTF.

This clonotype was counted many times. V and J are TRBV4-1 and TRBJ2-7; D ambiguous. V was cut by 4 bases and J by 2 bases, with 12 bases left in between. This CDR3 is 14 amino acids long. Germline assignment: CDR1 MGHRA and CDR2 YSYEKL. CDR3 coding DNA: TGCGCCAGCAGCCCAGTTATGGGGACCTACGAGCAGTACTTC. Translating it yields CASSPVMGTYEQYF.

This chain uses TRBV12-3 or TRBV12-4 with TRBJ2-7; TRBD1 matches at 8 bases. The V segment lost 6 bases and the J segment 6 bases; nucleotides outside the gene matches: 10. CDR3 length equals 14 residues. CDR3 sequence reads: CASRSGTGPGEQYF. DNA for the CDR3: TGTGCCAGCAGATCCGGGACAGGCCCTGGCGAGCAGTACTTC.

This clonotype was observed at least ten times. This sequence joins TRBV5-6 and TRBJ2-1; 10 bases are a match to TRBD2. Germline-derived CDR1 and CDR2 are SGHDT and YYEEEE. This CDR3 has 17 amino acids. J lost 7 bases, V lost 1 base, and 11 bases had no gene match. CDR3 nucleotide sequence: TGTGCCAGCAGCTTGAACAAGCGGGGGGGCTGGCGGAATGAGCAGTTCTTC. Translation: CASSLNKRGGWRNEQFF.

The rearrangement joins TRBV6-1 to TRBJ2-7; D remains ambiguous. This CDR3 is built from 11 residues. Germline V gene data show CDR1 as MNHNS and CDR2 as SASEGT. Trimming shortened V by 6 bases and J by 3 bases, and 6 bases separated the two germline ends. The CDR3 is CASRSLYEQYF. Written as DNA, the CDR3 is TGTGCCAGCAGATCCCTCTACGAGCAGTACTTC.

Details on this clonotype: The junction differs from germline at one of its ends, possibly a read error. V usage is TRBV28 and J usage is TRBJ2-7, with D perhaps matching TRBD2 (5 bases). The CDR3 is 11 amino acids. Germline V CDR1 and CDR2: MDHEN, SYDVKM. The CDR3 here is CSSGGIYEQYF. CDR3 sequence (DNA): TGTTCCAGCGGAGGAATTTACGAGCAGTACTTC.

This clonotype was observed many times. This chain joins TRBV6-2 or TRBV6-3 and TRBJ2-7, with 11 bases lining up with TRBD2. Trimming took 6 bases from V and 4 from J; bases not matched to a gene: 8. The CDR3 extends over 15 amino acids. Germline CDR1 reads MNHEY; CDR2 reads SVGEGT. DNA of the CDR3: TGTGCCAGCAGCGGTAGCGGGGGGGCCAGATACGAGCAGTACTTC. Its translation is CASSGSGGARYEQYF.

This clonotype came up many times. V usage is TRBV5-5 and J usage is TRBJ2-7; no reliable D call. The germline gives CDR1 SGHKS, CDR2 YYEKEE (reference sequence). CDR3 length: 12 residues. Trimming removed 1 base at V and 9 bases at J, with 11 bases between. The CDR3 DNA follows: TGTGCCAGCAGCTTGACCCACTCGGGGCAGTACTTC. It specifies CASSLTHSGQYF.

At least ten counts were recorded for this clonotype. The rearrangement uses TRBV28 and TRBJ1-5; 8 bases fit TRBD1. The CDR3 runs to 16 residues. J lost 3 bases, V lost 3 bases, and 7 bases had no gene match. Germline V gene sequence: CDR1 MDHEN, CDR2 SYDVKM. In DNA form, the CDR3 reads TGTGCCAGCAGTTTGGTAACAGGGGGAAACAATCAGCCCCAGCATTTT. Protein sequence: CASSLVTGGNNQPQHF.

The sample holds many counts of this clonotype. V usage is TRBV5-1 and J usage is TRBJ2-1; 8 positions agree with TRBD2. V lost 4 bases and J lost 4; bases outside the gene matches: 10. The CDR3 is made up of 16 amino acids. Looked up from germline, CDR1 is SGHRS and CDR2 is YFSETQ. The CDR3: CASSDGGSGGYNEQFF. CDR3 bases: TGCGCCAGCAGCGACGGGGGGAGCGGGGGATACAATGAGCAGTTCTTC.

Many counts were recorded for this clonotype. The chain combines TRBV10-3 with TRBJ2-2, with 8 bases aligning to TRBD1. Germline V gene data show CDR1 as ENHRY and CDR2 as SYGVKD. V trimming: 6 bases; J trimming: 5 bases; junction bases outside the gene matches: 14. The CDR3 is made up of 17 amino acids. The DNA of the CDR3 is TGTGCCATCAGGACCTTCGGACAGGGTATTATAACCGGGGAGCTGTTTTTT. It codes for CAIRTFGQGIITGELFF.

The chain is built from TRBV29-1 and TRBJ2-7; the D is unclear. Trimming took 3 bases from V and 0 from J, leaving 15 bases between them. Looked up from germline, CDR1 is SQVTM and CDR2 is ANQGSEA. CDR3 length: 15 amino acids. The chain's CDR3 is CSVESWQESSYEQYF. The CDR3 DNA follows: TGCAGCGTTGAGTCTTGGCAGGAGAGCTCCTACGAGCAGTACTTC.

Ten or more counts support this clonotype. This chain links TRBV5-1 with TRBJ1-5; D perhaps matches TRBD1 (5 bases). Germline CDR1 reads SGHRS; CDR2 reads YFSETQ. This CDR3 has 15 residues. Deletions cut 4 bases from V and 1 base from J, with 12 bases between. CDR3 amino acids: CASSENWGSNQPQHF. In DNA form, the CDR3 reads TGCGCCAGCAGCGAAAACTGGGGGAGCAATCAGCCCCAGCATTTT.

Only one count was recorded for this clonotype. With a much larger clone just one base away, this may be a read error. V usage is TRBV5-5 and J usage is TRBJ1-1, with 7 bases matching TRBD1. CDR1 SGHKS and CDR2 YYEKEE come from the germline V gene (reference sequence). Germline trimming cut 4 bases from V and 3 bases from J; bases unmatched to any gene: 9. This CDR3 has 15 residues. The chain's CDR3 is CASSTGTAMDTEAFF. The DNA of the CDR3 is TGTGCCAGCAGCACCGGGACAGCCATGGACACTGAAGCTTTCTTT.

This clonotype showed up many times. In DNA, the CDR3 is TGCAGTGCCGCAACCGGGACAGTGAAGGGGCCCCAGCATTTT. Encoded protein: CSAATGTVKGPQHF. This chain uses TRBV20-1 with TRBJ1-5, with 7 bases aligning to TRBD1. The junction had 14 bases not matched to a gene; V was cut back by 6 bases and J by 9 bases. The CDR3 is 14 residues long. Per germline, CDR1 DFQATT and CDR2 SNEGSKA (reference sequence).

At least ten counts were recorded for this clonotype. The rearrangement links TRBV9 to TRBJ2-2, with 7 bases aligning to TRBD1. CDR1 and CDR2 (germline): SGDLS, YYNGEE. V dropped 2 bases and J dropped 4; count of bases not matched to a gene: 2. The CDR3 covers 14 residues. The CDR3 spells CASSVGTVTGELFF. The CDR3 DNA follows: TGTGCCAGCAGCGTCGGGACAGTCACCGGGGAGCTGTTTTTT.

This clonotype was seen many times. V gene TRBV20-1 combines with J gene TRBJ1-2; D unresolved. The germline gives CDR1 DFQATT, CDR2 SNEGSKA (reference sequence). Deletions cut 0 bases from V and 5 bases from J, with 4 bases between. This CDR3 is 11 amino acids long. This CDR3 is CSARDQYGYTF. In DNA, the CDR3 is TGCAGTGCTAGAGATCAGTATGGCTACACCTTC.

This clonotype has ten or more counts. The DNA of the CDR3 is TGCGCCAGCAGCTTGGACAGGGTAGGTGAGCAGTACTTC. Its translation: CASSLDRVGEQYF. The gene calls are TRBV5-1 and TRBJ2-7, with D possibly being TRBD1 (6 bases). The CDR3 contains 13 residues. Germline lookup yields CDR1 SGHRS and CDR2 YFSETQ. Trimming took off 0 bases at V and 7 bases at J, with 11 bases between the two ends.

This clonotype was counted ten times or more. The chain couples TRBV7-2 to TRBJ2-5; tentative D call: TRBD1 (5 bases). The CDR3 is made up of 13 amino acids. Trimming stripped 3 bases from V and 5 bases from J, with 10 bases between. Germline V gene data show CDR1 as SGHTA and CDR2 as FQGNSA. The CDR3 nucleotides are TGTGCCAGCAGCTTCAGGGTCGGGGAGACCCAGTACTTC. It encodes CASSFRVGETQYF.

This clonotype was found many times. V and J are TRBV24-1 and TRBJ2-7; D tentatively reads TRBD1 or TRBD2 (5 bases each). Per the germline V gene, CDR1 is KGHDR and CDR2 is SFDVKD. The CDR3 contains 13 residues. The V end lost 6 bases, the J end lost 6 bases, and 14 bases lay between the germline ends. CDR3 sequence (DNA): TGTGCCACCAGTCGGGCCCACGGGGCCGAGCAGTACTTC. This sequence encodes CATSRAHGAEQYF.

This clonotype was seen many times. The chain combines TRBV2 with TRBJ2-2; 7 bases agree with TRBD2. Per germline, CDR1 SNHLY and CDR2 FYNNEI. This CDR3 contains 15 residues. The V segment lost 2 bases and the J segment 4 bases; nucleotides outside the gene matches: 4. The CDR3 sequence is CASSESGGPTGELFF. The CDR3 nucleotides read TGTGCCAGCAGTGAATCGGGGGGACCCACCGGGGAGCTGTTTTTT.

The table lists this clonotype with many counts. The chain uses TRBV4-2 and TRBJ2-1; a possible D gene is TRBD2 (6 bases). The CDR3 consists of 16 residues. The V gene's germline CDR1 is LGHNA and CDR2 YNFKEQ. The V and J ends lost 2 bases and 5 bases respectively, with 16 bases between them. The CDR3 sequence: CASSQSRRGENNEQFF. The CDR3 DNA follows: TGTGCCAGCAGCCAATCACGGCGGGGTGAGAACAATGAGCAGTTCTTC.

CDR3 region: CASSVELGLAGGNEQFF. CDR3 nucleotide sequence: TGTGCCAGCAGCGTAGAGCTCGGACTAGCGGGGGGGAATGAGCAGTTCTTC. This chain links TRBV9 with TRBJ2-1; 15 bases align to TRBD2. V was clipped by 0 bases and J by 7 bases; unmatched bases: 5. The CDR3 covers 17 residues. Looked up from germline, CDR1 is SGDLS and CDR2 is YYNGEE. The entire variable domain, with the rest obtained from reference TRBV9 and TRBJ2-1, is as follows: DSGVTQTPKHLITATGQRVTLRCSPRSGDLSVYWYQQSLDQGLQFLIQYYNGEERAKGNILERFSAQQFPDLHSELNLSSLELGDSALYFCASSVELGLAGGNEQFFGPGTRLTVL.

Note on this clonotype: A much larger clonotype is one base distant, so this may be a read error. The V gene is TRBV6-5, the J gene TRBJ1-2, with 7 bases fitting TRBD1. Germline V lookup: CDR1 MNHEY, CDR2 SVGAGI. The CDR3 covers 16 residues. The CDR3, as DNA: TGTGCCAGCAGTTACCGATATGACAGGGAAGGCTATGACTACACCTTC. This encodes CASSYRYDREGYDYTF.

In its sample, this clonotype was seen a few times. The CDR3 spells CASSYLGEGPQYF. CDR3 nucleotides: TGTGCCAGCAGTTACCTTGGAGAGGGACCCCAGTACTTC. V usage is TRBV6-5 and J usage is TRBJ2-5, with D perhaps matching TRBD1 or TRBD2 (5 bases each). Germline lookup yields CDR1 MNHEY and CDR2 SVGAGI. V gave up 2 bases and J gave up 9 bases, with 13 bases separating them. There are 13 residues in the CDR3.

Details on this clonotype: It may be a read error: a sequence one base away is much more abundant. The rearrangement links TRBV12-3 or TRBV12-4 to TRBJ2-5; the D call may be TRBD1 or TRBD2 (5 bases each). This CDR3 has 13 amino acids. The CDR3 protein is CVSVRGGQETQYF. CDR3 in DNA: TGTGTCAGCGTGAGGGGTGGCCAAGAGACCCAGTACTTC.

This clonotype was seen repeatedly, ten times or more. The CDR3 DNA reads as TGCAGTGCTAGAGATTCCGCCCCGGGACAGGGGGCGCAAGGGTATGGCTACACCTTC. This translates into CSARDSAPGQGAQGYGYTF. The chain couples TRBV20-1 to TRBJ1-2, with 12 bases aligning to TRBD1. From germline, CDR1 is DFQATT and CDR2 SNEGSKA (reference sequence). The CDR3 runs 19 residues. The junction had 16 bases not matched to a gene; V was cut back by 0 bases and J by 5 bases.

This clonotype was seen repeatedly, ten times or more. The chain has TRBV7-9 and TRBJ2-5; D unresolved. Per germline, CDR1 SEHNR and CDR2 FQNEAQ (reference sequence). Trimming stripped 1 base from V and 1 base from J, with 10 bases between. The CDR3 is 15 residues long. The CDR3 sequence: CASSLGGTAQETQYF. CDR3 sequence (DNA): TGTGCCAGCAGCTTAGGTGGCACGGCCCAAGAGACCCAGTACTTC.

In this sample, this clonotype turned up many times. The V gene is TRBV12-3 or TRBV12-4, the J gene TRBJ2-7, with unresolved D. The CDR3 extends over 12 amino acids. V lost 7 bases to trimming and J lost 3 bases, with 10 bases between them. This chain's CDR3 is CASKGEGYEQYF. CDR3 bases: TGTGCCAGCAAAGGAGAAGGCTACGAGCAGTACTTC.